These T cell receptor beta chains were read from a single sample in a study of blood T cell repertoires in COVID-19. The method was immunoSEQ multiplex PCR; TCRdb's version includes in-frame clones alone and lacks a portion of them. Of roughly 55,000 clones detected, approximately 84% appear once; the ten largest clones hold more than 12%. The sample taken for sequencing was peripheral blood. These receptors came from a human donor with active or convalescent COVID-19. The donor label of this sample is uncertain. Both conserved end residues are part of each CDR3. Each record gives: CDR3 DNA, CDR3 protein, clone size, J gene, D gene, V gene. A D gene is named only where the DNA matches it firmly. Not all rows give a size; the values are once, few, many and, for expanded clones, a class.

cdr3_nt: TGTGCCAGTAGTATCAGGGCAACTAGCACAGATACGCAGTATTTT
cdr3_aa: CASSIRATSTDTQYF
clone_size: NA
j_call: TRBJ2-3
d_call: NA
v_call: TRBV19

cdr3_nt: TGTGCCAGCAGCCCGTTGTTCGATGAGCAGTTCTTC
cdr3_aa: CASSPLFDEQFF
clone_size: NA
j_call: TRBJ2-1
d_call: NA
v_call: TRBV7-8

cdr3_nt: TGTGCCAGCAGCCCTGGACAGGGGGCTGGGGCCAACGTCCTGACTTTC
cdr3_aa: CASSPGQGAGANVLTF
clone_size: NA
j_call: TRBJ2-6
d_call: TRBD1
v_call: TRBV5-4

cdr3_nt: TGTGCCAGCAGCGGGGGGACCAGGGTCGGCACTGAAGCTTTCTTT
cdr3_aa: CASSGGTRVGTEAFF
clone_size: NA
j_call: TRBJ1-1
d_call: NA
v_call: TRBV7-9

cdr3_nt: TGTTCAAGCAGGGGGGACAGGGTAAGCACTGAAGCTTTCTTT
cdr3_aa: CSSRGDRVSTEAFF
clone_size: NA
j_call: TRBJ1-1
d_call: TRBD1
v_call: TRBV6-5

cdr3_nt: TGTGCCAGCAGCCGAGGGACAGGGACTCTATTGTATTTT
cdr3_aa: CASSRGTGTLLYF
clone_size: NA
j_call: TRBJ1-5
d_call: TRBD1
v_call: TRBV6-2/TRBV6-3

cdr3_nt: TGTGCCAGCTCACCGGCGGACAGTAACTATGGCTACACCTTC
cdr3_aa: CASSPADSNYGYTF
clone_size: NA
j_call: TRBJ1-2
d_call: NA
v_call: TRBV18

cdr3_nt: TGCGCCAGCAGCTTGGCTGCAGGGGCCCTAAGGACAGATACGCAGTATTTT
cdr3_aa: CASSLAAGALRTDTQYF
clone_size: NA
j_call: TRBJ2-3
d_call: NA
v_call: TRBV5-1

cdr3_nt: TGTGCCAGCAGTTCCCGAAGGGGGATATACGAGCAGTACTTC
cdr3_aa: CASSSRRGIYEQYF
clone_size: once
j_call: TRBJ2-7
d_call: NA
v_call: TRBV28

cdr3_nt: TGCGCCAGCAGCCTCAAGATGGGTGGCGGTGACAATGAGCAGTTCTTC
cdr3_aa: CASSLKMGGGDNEQFF
clone_size: NA
j_call: TRBJ2-1
d_call: NA
v_call: TRBV4-3

cdr3_nt: TGCGCCAGCAGCCAAATGAAACAGGGGCCCTCTGGAAACACCATATATTTT
cdr3_aa: CASSQMKQGPSGNTIYF
clone_size: once
j_call: TRBJ1-3
d_call: TRBD1
v_call: TRBV4-3

cdr3_nt: TGTGCCAGCAGCGCTCGGGGAGAATCCTACAATGAGCAGTTCTTC
cdr3_aa: CASSARGESYNEQFF
clone_size: NA
j_call: TRBJ2-1
d_call: NA
v_call: TRBV9

cdr3_nt: TGTGCCAGCAGCCCCCGGACAGGGCAGAACACTGAAGCTTTCTTT
cdr3_aa: CASSPRTGQNTEAFF
clone_size: NA
j_call: TRBJ1-1
d_call: TRBD1
v_call: TRBV7-7

cdr3_nt: TGCACCAGCAGCCAAGGCTCCCTGCGGGTGTGGAAAGAGACCCAGTACTTC
cdr3_aa: CTSSQGSLRVWKETQYF
clone_size: NA
j_call: TRBJ2-5
d_call: NA
v_call: TRBV1

cdr3_nt: TGTGCCAGCAGTGTCTTGGCCCGAAGCACAGATACGCAGTATTTT
cdr3_aa: CASSVLARSTDTQYF
clone_size: NA
j_call: TRBJ2-3
d_call: NA
v_call: TRBV2

cdr3_nt: TGTGCCAGCAGTCCCCGGCGTCTAGCGGGAGGGCCCGGGAGGACTGAGCAGTTCTTC
cdr3_aa: CASSPRRLAGGPGRTEQFF
clone_size: NA
j_call: TRBJ2-1
d_call: TRBD2
v_call: TRBV3-1/TRBV3-2

cdr3_nt: TGTGCCAGCAGCTCCCGGTCCGCAGGAAGGGGCTACACCTTC
cdr3_aa: CASSSRSAGRGYTF
clone_size: NA
j_call: TRBJ1-2
d_call: NA
v_call: TRBV5-8

cdr3_nt: TGTGCCAGCAGTTACTCCCTCCGTGGACTAGCGGGAGGAGAGCAGTACTTC
cdr3_aa: CASSYSLRGLAGGEQYF
clone_size: NA
j_call: TRBJ2-7
d_call: TRBD2
v_call: TRBV6-2/TRBV6-3

cdr3_nt: TGTGCCAGCAGCCCCGACAGGTACGGGGAGCTGTTTTTT
cdr3_aa: CASSPDRYGELFF
clone_size: few
j_call: TRBJ2-2
d_call: NA
v_call: TRBV11-2

cdr3_nt: TGTGCCAGCAGCGTAGATCGTACTAGCACAGATACGCAGTATTTT
cdr3_aa: CASSVDRTSTDTQYF
clone_size: NA
j_call: TRBJ2-3
d_call: NA
v_call: TRBV9

cdr3_nt: TGTGCCAGCAGTGAAGCGAACAGGGGAGGGCAGTTCTTC
cdr3_aa: CASSEANRGGQFF
clone_size: NA
j_call: TRBJ2-1
d_call: NA
v_call: TRBV6-1

cdr3_nt: TGTGCCAGCATCCCGGGTGGTGGGAGAACCGCCGAGGGAAACACCATATATTTT
cdr3_aa: CASIPGGGRTAEGNTIYF
clone_size: NA
j_call: TRBJ1-3
d_call: NA
v_call: TRBV11-2

cdr3_nt: TGTGCCAGCAGTTTGGTCCAGTTCAATGAGCAGTTCTTC
cdr3_aa: CASSLVQFNEQFF
clone_size: NA
j_call: TRBJ2-1
d_call: NA
v_call: TRBV28

cdr3_nt: TGTGCTAGTGGTTTGGAGGGACAGTCTGTTGGCACAGATACGCAGTATTTT
cdr3_aa: CASGLEGQSVGTDTQYF
clone_size: NA
j_call: TRBJ2-3
d_call: TRBD1
v_call: TRBV12-5

cdr3_nt: TGTGCCAGCAGGGGGACTGGGAACCAAGAGACCCAGTACTTC
cdr3_aa: CASRGTGNQETQYF
clone_size: NA
j_call: TRBJ2-5
d_call: NA
v_call: TRBV3-1/TRBV3-2

cdr3_nt: TGCGCCAGCAGCTTGACAGATAGCAATCAGCCCCAGCATTTT
cdr3_aa: CASSLTDSNQPQHF
clone_size: NA
j_call: TRBJ1-5
d_call: NA
v_call: TRBV5-1

cdr3_nt: TGTGCCAGCAGCTCTGGACTAGCGGCATCCTACAATGAGCAGTTCTTC
cdr3_aa: CASSSGLAASYNEQFF
clone_size: few
j_call: TRBJ2-1
d_call: TRBD2
v_call: TRBV11-3

cdr3_nt: TGTGCCAGCGGCTGGGGGACTCCTAACTATGGCTACACCTTC
cdr3_aa: CASGWGTPNYGYTF
clone_size: NA
j_call: TRBJ1-2
d_call: NA
v_call: TRBV6-5

cdr3_nt: TGTGCCAGCAGTTACAGGGTATTAAGTGAAAAACTGTTTTTT
cdr3_aa: CASSYRVLSEKLFF
clone_size: NA
j_call: TRBJ1-4
d_call: NA
v_call: TRBV2

cdr3_nt: TGTGCCATCAACCCGACCGGGACAGGGACCTACGAGCAGTACTTC
cdr3_aa: CAINPTGTGTYEQYF
clone_size: NA
j_call: TRBJ2-7
d_call: TRBD1
v_call: TRBV10-3

cdr3_nt: TGTGCCAGCAGCACAAACCCGGGACTAGCGGGTGGCCGGGACCTCGAGCAGTACTTC
cdr3_aa: CASSTNPGLAGGRDLEQYF
clone_size: NA
j_call: TRBJ2-7
d_call: TRBD2
v_call: TRBV9

cdr3_nt: TGTGCCAGCAGCTTAGACCCAGGGAAATCACCCCTCCACTTT
cdr3_aa: CASSLDPGKSPLHF
clone_size: few
j_call: TRBJ1-6
d_call: NA
v_call: TRBV11-2

cdr3_nt: TGCGCCAGCAGCCAAGAGGCCAGCGCACCGTACAATGAGCAGTTCTTC
cdr3_aa: CASSQEASAPYNEQFF
clone_size: NA
j_call: TRBJ2-1
d_call: NA
v_call: TRBV4-1

cdr3_nt: TGCGCCAGCAGCTTGGATAGTCTCCTCGAGGCTTTCTTT
cdr3_aa: CASSLDSLLEAFF
clone_size: few
j_call: TRBJ1-1
d_call: NA
v_call: TRBV5-1

cdr3_nt: TGCACCAGCAGCCAACCACGGACAGGGGGCAATCAGCCCCAGCATTTT
cdr3_aa: CTSSQPRTGGNQPQHF
clone_size: NA
j_call: TRBJ1-5
d_call: NA
v_call: TRBV1

cdr3_nt: TGTGCCAGCCGCCGGCAGGAGGGCACTGAAGCTTTCTTT
cdr3_aa: CASRRQEGTEAFF
clone_size: NA
j_call: TRBJ1-1
d_call: NA
v_call: TRBV6-4

cdr3_nt: TGCGCCAGCAGCTTGGGGGACAGTTACGGCGGGGAGCTGTTTTTT
cdr3_aa: CASSLGDSYGGELFF
clone_size: few
j_call: TRBJ2-2
d_call: TRBD1
v_call: TRBV5-1

cdr3_nt: TGTGCCAGCAGCCAAGATAACAGGGGGAACACCGGGGAGCTGTTTTTT
cdr3_aa: CASSQDNRGNTGELFF
clone_size: NA
j_call: TRBJ2-2
d_call: TRBD1
v_call: TRBV4-2

cdr3_nt: TGTGCCAGCTCACTTTCCCCCCAGCGGGAGGGCCCCCATGAGCAGTACTTC
cdr3_aa: CASSLSPQREGPHEQYF
clone_size: few
j_call: TRBJ2-7
d_call: TRBD2
v_call: TRBV18

cdr3_nt: TGTGCCAGCAGTACAGGGCCTTATAGCAATCAGCCCCAGCATTTT
cdr3_aa: CASSTGPYSNQPQHF
clone_size: NA
j_call: TRBJ1-5
d_call: NA
v_call: TRBV2

cdr3_nt: TGTGCCAGCAGCTTTGTGCCGACTAGCGCAATGTACCAAGAGACCCAGTACTTC
cdr3_aa: CASSFVPTSAMYQETQYF
clone_size: once
j_call: TRBJ2-5
d_call: NA
v_call: TRBV12-1

cdr3_nt: TGTGCCAGCAGCTTATTATCGGGACAGGGGCAAGAGACCCAGTACTTC
cdr3_aa: CASSLLSGQGQETQYF
clone_size: NA
j_call: TRBJ2-5
d_call: TRBD1
v_call: TRBV7-2

cdr3_nt: TGTGCCAGCACCCGAAGACGGACAGGGGTGTCCACTGAAGCTTTCTTT
cdr3_aa: CASTRRRTGVSTEAFF
clone_size: NA
j_call: TRBJ1-1
d_call: TRBD1
v_call: TRBV5-8

cdr3_nt: TGTGCCAGCAGCCCTTGGGGGCGCGGCTATGGCTACACCTTC
cdr3_aa: CASSPWGRGYGYTF
clone_size: NA
j_call: TRBJ1-2
d_call: NA
v_call: TRBV21-1

cdr3_nt: TGTGCCAGCAGCTTGTGGCAGGGATCGTTCGAGCAGTACTTC
cdr3_aa: CASSLWQGSFEQYF
clone_size: NA
j_call: TRBJ2-7
d_call: NA
v_call: TRBV5-8

cdr3_nt: TGTGCCAGCATGCGGACTAGCGGACAAGAGACCCAGTACTTC
cdr3_aa: CASMRTSGQETQYF
clone_size: NA
j_call: TRBJ2-5
d_call: TRBD2
v_call: TRBV2

cdr3_nt: TGCGCCAGCAGCGTGGAACAGGGGGTCCACAACGAGCAGTACTTC
cdr3_aa: CASSVEQGVHNEQYF
clone_size: NA
j_call: TRBJ2-7
d_call: TRBD1
v_call: TRBV5-1

cdr3_nt: TGTGCCAGCAGCCGAAGAGCCCGTACAGGGGTAGAGACCCAGTACTTC
cdr3_aa: CASSRRARTGVETQYF
clone_size: NA
j_call: TRBJ2-5
d_call: TRBD1
v_call: TRBV3-1/TRBV3-2

cdr3_nt: TGTGCCAGCAGCCACGCTAGGACTCCAGGCGCCAATCAGCCCCAGCATTTT
cdr3_aa: CASSHARTPGANQPQHF
clone_size: few
j_call: TRBJ1-5
d_call: NA
v_call: TRBV3-1/TRBV3-2

cdr3_nt: TGTGCCAGTAACCCGACAGTGAACACTGAAGCTTTCTTT
cdr3_aa: CASNPTVNTEAFF
clone_size: NA
j_call: TRBJ1-1
d_call: NA
v_call: TRBV19

cdr3_nt: TGTGCCTGGAGTAAGGAGCGGGAGGGCCGGGAGACCCAGTACTTC
cdr3_aa: CAWSKEREGRETQYF
clone_size: NA
j_call: TRBJ2-5
d_call: TRBD2
v_call: TRBV30

cdr3_nt: TGTGCCAGCTCACTCACAAGCACCGGGGAGCTGTTTTTT
cdr3_aa: CASSLTSTGELFF
clone_size: NA
j_call: TRBJ2-2
d_call: NA
v_call: TRBV18

cdr3_nt: TGTGCCAGCAGGGACAGGGAAACTCAGCCCCAGCATTTT
cdr3_aa: CASRDRETQPQHF
clone_size: NA
j_call: TRBJ1-5
d_call: TRBD1
v_call: TRBV25-1

cdr3_nt: TGTGCCAGCGGGCAAGCGGGACCCGGCCACAATGAGCAGTTCTTC
cdr3_aa: CASGQAGPGHNEQFF
clone_size: NA
j_call: TRBJ2-1
d_call: TRBD2
v_call: TRBV2

cdr3_nt: TGTGCCAGCAGCCCTGACAGACCCTACGAGCAGTACTTC
cdr3_aa: CASSPDRPYEQYF
clone_size: few
j_call: TRBJ2-7
d_call: NA
v_call: TRBV7-9